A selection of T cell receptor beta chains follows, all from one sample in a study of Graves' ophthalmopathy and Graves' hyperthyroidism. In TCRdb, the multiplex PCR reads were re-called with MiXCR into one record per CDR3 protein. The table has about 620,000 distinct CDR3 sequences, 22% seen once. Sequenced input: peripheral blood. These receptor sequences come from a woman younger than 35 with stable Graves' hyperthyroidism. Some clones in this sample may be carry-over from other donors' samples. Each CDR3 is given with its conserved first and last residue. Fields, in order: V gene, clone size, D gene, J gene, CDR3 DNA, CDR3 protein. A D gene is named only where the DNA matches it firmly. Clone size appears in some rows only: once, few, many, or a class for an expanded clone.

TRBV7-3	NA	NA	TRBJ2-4	TGTGCCAGCAGCTTAGGGACTGGAGACATTCAGTACTTC	CASSLGTGDIQYF
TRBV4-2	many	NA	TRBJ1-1	TGTGCCAGCAGCCAAGATCCCCCGAACATGAACACTGAAGCTTTCTTT	CASSQDPPNMNTEAFF
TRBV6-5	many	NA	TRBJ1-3	TGTGCCAGCAGTTACTCCTACACTTCGGGTGATGGAAACACCATATATTTT	CASSYSYTSGDGNTIYF
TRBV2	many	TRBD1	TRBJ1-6	TGTGCCAGCACCCGACAGGGTGGCGGTAATTCACCCCTCCACTTT	CASTRQGGGNSPLHF
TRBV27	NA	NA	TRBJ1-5	TGTGCCAGCAGACCCACAGAATTCTACAATCAGCCCCAGCATTTT	CASRPTEFYNQPQHF
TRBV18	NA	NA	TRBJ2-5	TGTGCCAGCTCACCGCAAGTGACCCAGTACTTC	CASSPQVTQYF
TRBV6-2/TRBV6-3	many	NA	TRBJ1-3	TGTGCCAGCAACGACCTTGGAAACACCATATATTTT	CASNDLGNTIYF
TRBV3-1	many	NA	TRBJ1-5	TGTGCCAGCAGCCAAGGCCCTCGAGCTCAGCCCCAGCATTTT	CASSQGPRAQPQHF
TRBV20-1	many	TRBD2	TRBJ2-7	TGCAGTGCTCGGCCAGCGGGGAGCTCCTACGAGCAGTACTTC	CSARPAGSSYEQYF
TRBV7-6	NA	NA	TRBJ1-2	TGTGCCAGCAGCTTAGCGACGACAGGACCCTATGGCTACACCTTC	CASSLATTGPYGYTF
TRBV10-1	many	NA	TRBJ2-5	TGCGCCAGCAGCCTGGGTGGGGGCGAGCAAGAGACCCAGTACTTC	CASSLGGGEQETQYF
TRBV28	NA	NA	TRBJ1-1	TGTGCCAGCAGTTTACCCCGCAGGTTGATAGGTAAAACTATGAACACTGAAGCTTTCTTT	CASSLPRRLIGKTMNTEAFF
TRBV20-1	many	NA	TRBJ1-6	TGCAGTGCTAGAGTAGGGGCGGTTAATTCACCCCTCCACTTT	CSARVGAVNSPLHF
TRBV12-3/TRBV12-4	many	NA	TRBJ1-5	TGTGCCAGCAGCCCAGGGCCAGACCGGACACCCTATCAGCCCCAGCATTTT	CASSPGPDRTPYQPQHF
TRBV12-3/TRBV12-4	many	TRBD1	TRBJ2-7	TGTGCCAGCAGTCGTACGGGACAGGGGCACTACGAGCAGTACTTC	CASSRTGQGHYEQYF
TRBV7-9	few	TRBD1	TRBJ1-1	TGTGCCAGCAGCTTAGGGGACAGCGAAGCTTTCTTT	CASSLGDSEAFF
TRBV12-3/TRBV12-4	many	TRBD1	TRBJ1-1	TGTGCCAGCAGGGTGGGACAGTGGAACACTGAAGCTTTCTTT	CASRVGQWNTEAFF
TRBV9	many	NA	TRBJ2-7	TGTGCCAGCAGCGTAGATGCGACGTCCGGCAACGAGCAGTACTTC	CASSVDATSGNEQYF
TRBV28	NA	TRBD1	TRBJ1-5	TGTGCCAGCAGTTCCTTGGGACAGGGAGACCAGCCCCAGCATTTT	CASSSLGQGDQPQHF
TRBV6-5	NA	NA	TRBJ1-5	TGTGCCAGCAGTTACAGGTCGGATAGCAATCATCCCCAGCATTTT	CASSYRSDSNHPQHF
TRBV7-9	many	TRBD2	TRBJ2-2	TGTGCCAGCTCGGGGGGATACACCGGGGAGCTGTTTTTT	CASSGGYTGELFF
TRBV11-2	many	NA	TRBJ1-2	TGTGCCAGCAGCTTGAGGTGGAGAGATGGCTACACCTTC	CASSLRWRDGYTF
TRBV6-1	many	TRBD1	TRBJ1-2	TGTGCCAGCAGTCGACAGGGTGGCCCTAACTATGGCTACACCTTC	CASSRQGGPNYGYTF
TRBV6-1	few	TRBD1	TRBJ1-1	TGTGCCAGCAGTCTAGACAGGGAGAGAGCTTTCTTT	CASSLDRERAFF
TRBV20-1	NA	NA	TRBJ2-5	TGCAGTGCTAGAGAAGAGCGTCAGGAGGGTGGCGAGACCCAGTACTTC	CSAREERQEGGETQYF
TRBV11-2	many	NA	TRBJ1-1	TGTGCCAGCAGCTTAGACCCGGGTAGGGGAGCTTTCTTT	CASSLDPGRGAFF
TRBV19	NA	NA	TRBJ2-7	TGTGCCAGTAGTATGGGCGGAGGATCCTACGAGCAGTACTTC	CASSMGGGSYEQYF
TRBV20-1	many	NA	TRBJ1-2	TGCAGTGCTACAAGCCTGCAGGGTTACGGCTACACCTTC	CSATSLQGYGYTF
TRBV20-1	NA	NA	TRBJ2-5	TGCAGTGTGGCGCAGCAAGAGACCCAGTACTTC	CSVAQQETQYF
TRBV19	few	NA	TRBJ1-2	TGTGCCAGTACCCGGGACGGCTATGGCTACACCTTC	CASTRDGYGYTF
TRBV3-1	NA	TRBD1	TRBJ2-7	TGTGCCAGCAGCAATCCGGACAGGCCCTACGAGCAGTACTTC	CASSNPDRPYEQYF
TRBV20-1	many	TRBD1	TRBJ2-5	TGCAGTGCGGGACAGAGGAAGACCCAGTACTTC	CSAGQRKTQYF
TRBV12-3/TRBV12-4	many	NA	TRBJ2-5	TGTGCCAGCAGCGCTGGGGGACGGGATCAAGAGACCCAGTACTTC	CASSAGGRDQETQYF
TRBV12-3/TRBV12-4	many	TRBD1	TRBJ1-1	TGTGCCAGCAGGAAACAGGGGGCGGTCAACACTGAAGCTTTCTTT	CASRKQGAVNTEAFF
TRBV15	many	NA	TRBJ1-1	TGTGCCACCAGCAGCACAGGGTTAGGTCGAGCTTTCTTT	CATSSTGLGRAFF
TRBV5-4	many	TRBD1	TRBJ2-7	TGTGCCAGCAGCTTGTTCAGGGGACAGGGGACAAACGAGCAGTACTTC	CASSLFRGQGTNEQYF
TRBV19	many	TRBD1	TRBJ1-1	TGTGCCAGTTTCCTCGGGACAGGGGGCACTGAAGCTTTCTTT	CASFLGTGGTEAFF
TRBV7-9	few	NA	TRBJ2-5	TGTGCCAGCAGCCGGAATCACCTACTAGTCCAAGAGACCCAGTACTTC	CASSRNHLLVQETQYF
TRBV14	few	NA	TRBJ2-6	TGTGCCAGCAGCCAGGGCCCTGGGGCCAACGTCCTGACTTTC	CASSQGPGANVLTF
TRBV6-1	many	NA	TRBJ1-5	TGTGCCAGCAGTGAAGCGATAGGGGGCAATCAGCCCCAGCATTTT	CASSEAIGGNQPQHF
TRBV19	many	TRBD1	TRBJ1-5	TGTGCCAGTAGTACCCGAGGGGACAGGGGTGTTTGGCAGCCCCAGCATTTT	CASSTRGDRGVWQPQHF
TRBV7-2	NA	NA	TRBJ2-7	TGTGCCAGTTCAACCGGGTCCTTCGACGAGCAGTACTTC	CASSTGSFDEQYF
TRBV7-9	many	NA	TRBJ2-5	TGTGCCAGCAGCTTCATTCCGGGACCCACAGAGACCCAGTACTTC	CASSFIPGPTETQYF
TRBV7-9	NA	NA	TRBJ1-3	TGTGCCAGCAGTTCGAAAGGAAACACCATATATTTT	CASSSKGNTIYF
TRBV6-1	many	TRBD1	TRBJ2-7	TGTGCCAGCAGTAAGGACAGGGACTACGAGCAGTACTTC	CASSKDRDYEQYF
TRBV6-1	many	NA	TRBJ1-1	TGTGCCAGCAAGACAGCCCTGGGAGGTAACACTGAAGCTTTCTTT	CASKTALGGNTEAFF
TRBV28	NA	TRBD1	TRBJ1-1	TGTGCCAATCTCGCCCAACACAGGGGAGGTAACACTGAAGCTTTCTTT	CANLAQHRGGNTEAFF
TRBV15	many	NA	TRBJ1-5	TGTGCCACCAGCAGAGCAATCCAAAACGGCAATCAGCCCCAGCATTTT	CATSRAIQNGNQPQHF
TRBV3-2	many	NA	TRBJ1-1	TGTGCCAGCAGCCAAGATAACAAGGGGAACACTGAAGCTTTCTTT	CASSQDNKGNTEAFF
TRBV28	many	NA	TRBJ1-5	TGTGCCAGCACCCGCCGCGGGACCCGTAGCAATCAGCCCCAGCATTTT	CASTRRGTRSNQPQHF
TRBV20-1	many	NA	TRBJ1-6	TGCAGTGCTCCTAGGGGCTGGGGGAGCTCCTATAATTCACCCCTCCACTTT	CSAPRGWGSSYNSPLHF
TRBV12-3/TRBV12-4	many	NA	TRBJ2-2	TGTGCCAGCACCATCCTACAAAGAAACACCGGGGAGCTGTTTTTT	CASTILQRNTGELFF
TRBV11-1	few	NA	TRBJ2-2	TGTGCCAGCAGCTCACCCCTTAAGGGGGGCCCTAACACCGGGGAGCTGTTTTTT	CASSSPLKGGPNTGELFF
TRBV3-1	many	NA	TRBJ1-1	TGTGCCAGCAGCCAAGGGGGGTTCGCGGTGGGAGCTTTCTTT	CASSQGGFAVGAFF